The source of this T cell receptor (beta chain) is a study of control samples from healthy donors and cancer patients. The CDR3 runs 14 residues. Trimming cost V 4 bases and J 5 bases; bases outside gene matches: 4. Looked up from germline, CDR1 is SNHLY and CDR2 is FYNNEI. Using immunoSEQ multiplex PCR, the repertoire was profiled, and TCRdb retains in-frame clones only, with some absent. This sample has about 140,000 clones; roughly 94% occur once, and the top ten carry around 14%. Source material: blood. The J gene is TRBJ2-3, the V gene TRBV2, with 9 bases that match TRBD1. The sequence was collected from a man in his forties in good health. CDR3 in amino acids: CASSGRTGVDTQYF. The CDR3, as DNA: TGTGCCAGCAGTGGTCGGACAGGGGTAGATACGCAGTATTTT.